This passage covers 18 T cell receptor beta chains from one sample sequenced in a study of prognosis after radiotherapy for stage I lung cancer. Amplicons of TCR beta CDR3 were generated from genomic DNA by two-round multiplex PCR. Round one of PCR was performed, and it used primers specific to each TRBV and TRBJ gene. TCRdb passed the multiplex PCR reads through MiXCR, listing each CDR3 protein once. There are around 14,000 distinct CDR3 sequences in the sample; less than 45% occur only once, and around 41% lies in the top ten. The sequences come from PBMCs, collected before or after stereotactic body radiation therapy (not recorded which). Receptor source: a donor aged 50 or older with non-small cell lung cancer.

This clonotype is a singleton in its sample. This chain joins TRBV6-6 and TRBJ2-3; no definite D call. Per the germline V gene, CDR1 is MNHNY and CDR2 is SVGAGI (reference sequence). The CDR3 sequence is 13 residues long. The V gene lost 0 bases and the J gene lost 6 bases, with 7 bases spanning the gap. The CDR3 reads CASSYSIEDTQYF. The CDR3 region has the DNA TGTGCCAGCAGTTACTCGATTGAGGATACGCAGTATTTT.

Ten or more counts support this clonotype. The rearrangement uses TRBV18 and TRBJ1-3; no reliable D call. V lost 2 bases and J 0 bases, leaving 14 bases between the germline ends. Per germline, CDR1 KGHSH and CDR2 LQKENI. This CDR3 region has 17 residues. The CDR3 protein is CASSPTASGDSGNTIYF. In DNA form, the CDR3 reads TGTGCCAGCTCACCAACGGCTTCGGGCGACTCTGGAAACACCATATATTTT.

Ten or more counts support this clonotype. The chain has TRBV12-5 and TRBJ1-1; no definite D call. CDR1 and CDR2 from the germline V gene are LGHNT and FRNRAP. The V and J ends lost 0 bases and 3 bases respectively, with 11 bases between them. The CDR3 extends over 15 amino acids. The CDR3 nucleotides are TGTGCTAGTGGTTTGGTACTAGGGCCGCACACTGAAGCTTTCTTT. This gives the protein CASGLVLGPHTEAFF.

This clonotype has ten or more counts. The gene calls are TRBV19 and TRBJ2-3; TRBD1 or TRBD2 may be the D gene (6 bases each). The CDR3 contains 17 residues. The germline CDR1 and CDR2 sequences are LNHDA and SQIVND (reference sequence). V gave up 5 bases and J gave up 2 bases, with 20 bases separating them. CDR3 region: CASSPLEGRGDTDTQYF. For the CDR3, the DNA is TGTGCCAGTAGTCCCCTCGAAGGAAGGGGGGACACAGATACGCAGTATTTT.

This clonotype was seen ten or more times. The rearrangement uses TRBV18 and TRBJ2-1; perhaps TRBD2 as D (5 bases). This CDR3 is built from 16 residues. Per the germline V gene, CDR1 is KGHSH and CDR2 is LQKENI. V shed 0 bases and J shed 3 bases, with 12 bases lying between them. CDR3 bases: TGTGCCAGCTCACCACCCGAGGGTCCGAGCTACAATGAGCAGTTCTTC. Its translation is CASSPPEGPSYNEQFF.

This clonotype was seen repeatedly, ten times or more. The rearrangement joins TRBV12-3 or TRBV12-4 to TRBJ2-5, with D possibly called TRBD1 or TRBD2 (6 bases each). CDR3 length: 15 amino acids. V lost 3 bases and J 4 bases, leaving 15 bases between the germline ends. The CDR3 DNA sequence: TGTGCCAGCAGTTTTTGGGGCGGAGGGGGAGAGACCCAGTACTTC. Amino acid sequence: CASSFWGGGGETQYF.

Points on this clonotype: This likely stems from a read error, as it lies one base from a far larger clone. The gene calls are TRBV6-9 and TRBJ2-7; D possibly matches TRBD1 or TRBD2 (6 bases each). The CDR3 consists of 15 residues. Trimming removed 7 bases at V and 4 bases at J, with 20 bases between. In germline, CDR1 is MNHGY, CDR2 SVAAGI. CDR3 coding DNA: TGTGCCAGCATCAATCTAAACGGGGGCGCGTACGAGCAGTACTTC. It encodes CASINLNGGAYEQYF.

This clonotype was picked up many times. The genes are TRBV7-2 and TRBJ1-2; D not certain. The CDR3 runs 13 residues. The germline CDR1 and CDR2 sequences are SGHTA and FQGNSA. Trimming removed 5 bases from V and 4 bases from J, with 11 bases in between. The CDR3 DNA reads as TGTGCCAGCAGCACTAGGACCCGCTATGGCTACACCTTC. Translating it yields CASSTRTRYGYTF.

This clonotype was seen at least ten times. The chain combines TRBV20-1 with TRBJ2-5; no clear D. Germline-derived CDR1 and CDR2 are DFQATT and SNEGSKA (reference sequence). The V gene lost 6 bases and the J gene lost 4 bases, with 27 bases spanning the gap. The CDR3 is 17 residues long. The CDR3 protein is CSAYYGSLVGRLETQYF. The CDR3 nucleotides read TGCAGTGCCTATTATGGGTCTTTAGTTGGGCGATTAGAGACCCAGTACTTC.

This clonotype was picked up many times. The V gene is TRBV20-1, the J gene TRBJ2-5; D may be TRBD2 (5 bases). CDR1 DFQATT and CDR2 SNEGSKA come from the germline V gene (reference sequence). V lost 4 bases and J 2 bases, leaving 20 bases between the germline ends. The CDR3 runs 16 residues. The chain's CDR3 is CSATNSYLLEQETQYF. The CDR3 bases are TGCAGTGCTACCAACTCATACCTACTAGAACAAGAGACCCAGTACTTC.

Here the CDR3 DNA reads TGTGCCAGCAGGCCCGGGCGGGCCACAGATACGCAGTATTTT. This codes for CASRPGRATDTQYF. V usage is TRBV7-2 and J usage is TRBJ2-3; a weak D match, TRBD2 (5 bases). Germline V lookup: CDR1 SGHTA, CDR2 FQGNSA. V was shortened by 6 bases and J by 2 bases, with 12 bases between the two germline ends. The CDR3 covers 14 residues.

This chain joins TRBV19 and TRBJ2-6; perhaps D is TRBD1 or TRBD2 (5 bases each). The V and J ends lost 5 bases and 5 bases respectively, with 19 bases between them. Looked up from germline, CDR1 is LNHDA and CDR2 is SQIVND (reference sequence). There are 17 residues in the CDR3. CDR3 sequence (DNA): TGTGCCAGTAGTCCAGGGTCGCGGGTCGGTTGGGCCAACGTCCTGACTTTC. Protein sequence: CASSPGSRVGWANVLTF. Drawing the rest from reference TRBV19 and TRBJ2-6, the complete variable domain is DGGITQSPKYLFRKEGQNVTLSCEQNLNHDAMYWYRQDPGQGLRLIYYSQIVNDFQKGDIAEGYSVSREKKESFPLTVTSAQKNPTAFYLCASSPGSRVGWANVLTFGAGSRLTVL.

The rearrangement joins TRBV12-3 or TRBV12-4 to TRBJ2-3, with TRBD1 identical over 12 bases. V trimming: 5 bases; J trimming: 1 base; junction bases outside the gene matches: 4. CDR3 length: 16 amino acids. The CDR3 here is CASSPGTGGGTDTQYF. The CDR3 coding sequence is TGTGCCAGCAGTCCTGGGACAGGGGGCGGCACAGATACGCAGTATTTT.

This clonotype was detected many times. V and J are TRBV5-1 and TRBJ2-3, with a tentative D call TRBD1 (6 bases). This CDR3 comprises 14 residues. V lost 3 bases, J lost 2 bases, and 10 bases lay in between. Germline V gene sequence: CDR1 SGHRS, CDR2 YFSETQ. CDR3 DNA sequence: TGCGCCAGCAGCTCCGGACAGCCCACAGATACGCAGTATTTT. Protein: CASSSGQPTDTQYF.

Of note for this clonotype: A far larger clone is one base from this, pointing to a likely read error. The V and J genes are TRBV7-2 and TRBJ2-3, with 7 bases that match TRBD1. Germline-derived CDR1 and CDR2 are SGHTA and FQGNSA. This CDR3 has 15 residues. With V trimmed by 4 bases and J by 7 bases, 11 bases remained unmatched. The DNA for the CDR3 is TGTGCCAGCAGCTACCACGACAGGGTGGTGTATACGCAGTATTTT. This translates into CASSYHDRVVYTQYF.

A remark on this clonotype: At one boundary the junction diverges from the germline segment, which might be a read error. V is TRBV15 and J is TRBJ2-1, with unresolved D. The CDR3 spans 14 residues. The germline V gene encodes CDR1 LNHNV and CDR2 YYDKDF (reference sequence). CDR3 nucleotide sequence: TGTGCCACCACCAGAGAATACCTCTATCCCGAGCAGTTCTTC. Its protein product is CATTREYLYPEQFF.

In the case of this clonotype: A read error is likely, as this CDR3 ends without the conserved phenylalanine or tryptophan. V is TRBV7-2 and J is TRBJ2-3, with TRBD2 identical over 10 bases. Germline V gene lookup returns CDR1 SGHTA and CDR2 FQGNSA. The V and J ends lost 0 bases and 4 bases, in that order; junction bases with no gene match: 4. CDR3 length equals 16 residues. The CDR3 loop reads CASSLARLAGADTQYL. As DNA, the CDR3 is TGTGCCAGCAGCTTAGCTCGACTAGCGGGTGCAGATACGCAGTATTTA.

In this sample, this clonotype turned up many times. The chain uses TRBV20-1 and TRBJ1-1; D unclear. The ends were cut back, 6 bases at V and 4 bases at J, with 21 bases in the middle. The V gene's germline CDR1 is DFQATT and CDR2 SNEGSKA (reference sequence). The length of the CDR3 is 15 residues. CDR3 nucleotides: TGCAGTGCCCCTGCCGGGAGGCCCCGGAGCACTGAAGCTTTCTTT. It is translated as CSAPAGRPRSTEAFF.